The 2 T cell receptor beta chains below were found in one sample sequenced in a study of T cells in Graves' hyperthyroidism and ophthalmopathy. RNA transcripts were the template for amplifying TCR beta CDR3 regions. During a first-round RT-PCR of the TCR CDR3, the HTBI primer set was used. TCRdb independently ran MiXCR on the multiplex PCR reads; one entry per CDR3 protein. The repertoire holds under 800,000 distinct CDR3 sequences, with approximately 14% as singletons. Sequenced material: blood. These receptors all stem from a young woman with Graves' hyperthyroidism.

This clonotype has just a few counts. The CDR3 ends on some other residue instead of the conserved phenylalanine or tryptophan, so this is likely a read error. V and J are TRBV6-2 or TRBV6-3 and TRBJ2-7, with 9 positions matching TRBD2. Germline trimming cut 2 bases from V and 2 bases from J; bases unmatched to any gene: 4. Per the germline V gene, CDR1 is MNHEY and CDR2 is SVGEGT. This CDR3 region has 15 residues. The DNA of the CDR3 is TGTGCCAGCAGTTACGAAAAGCGGGGGGCCTACGAGCAGTACCTC. Amino acids: CASSYEKRGAYEQYL.

This clonotype was found a few times. V usage is TRBV20-1 and J usage is TRBJ2-2, with TRBD1 matching over 7 bases. Trimming took 0 bases from V and 5 from J; bases not matched to a gene: 9. The germline gives CDR1 DFQATT, CDR2 SNEGSKA (reference sequence). There are 16 residues in the CDR3. CDR3 sequence reads: CSARDSRQGVTGELFF. The DNA of the CDR3 is TGCAGTGCTAGAGATAGTCGGCAGGGGGTGACCGGGGAGCTGTTTTTT.